This T cell receptor (beta chain) was sequenced during a study of vaccination and CD4 T cells after COVID-19. CDR1 is SEHNR, CDR2 FQNEAQ, per germline (reference sequence). The trim removed 5 bases at V and 7 bases at J, leaving 5 bases unmatched. The CDR3 runs to 14 residues. Treatment: approximately 9-day PBMC culture with coronavirus spike peptide pools or control peptides (ViraFEST assay). Cultured CD4+ T cell DNA was sequenced using the Oncomine TCR Beta short-read assay. CD4+ T cells were cultured, and genomic DNA was extracted from them. TCRdb fed the PCR reads into MiXCR, producing one record per CDR3 protein. Of over 10,000 distinct CDR3 sequences in the sample, less than 55% were seen once. This clonotype has only a few counts. Antigen specificity is unknown.

This receptor was taken from a human donor with COVID-19. The sample consisted of cultured CD4+ T cells from blood, taken after SARS-CoV-2 vaccination. The chain couples TRBV7-9 to TRBJ1-6; the match to TRBD1 covers 7 bases. The CDR3 nucleotides are TGTGCCAGCAGCGTGCAACAGGGGAATTCACCCCTCCACTTT. Amino acid sequence: CASSVQQGNSPLHF.